This TCR beta chain was sequenced for a study of radiotherapy plus CTLA-4 blockade in lung cancer. Study-wide background: Among patients, 15% to 20% showed objective responses, and approximately 29% had disease control. Study findings and constraints: Reportedly, early blood T cell clone dynamics best predicted response, with interferon-beta.

Ipilimumab-mediated CTLA-4 blockade plus focal radiation was given to patients having chemo-refractory metastatic non-small-cell lung cancer. The data were produced by immunoSEQ multiplex PCR, yet TCRdb's version contains in-frame clones alone and is incomplete. Of about 95,000 clones in the sample, roughly 80% were seen once. The CDR3 sequence is 16 residues long. CDR1 LNHDA and CDR2 SQIVND come from the germline V gene (reference sequence). The V end lost 0 bases, the J end lost 2 bases, and 8 bases lay between the germline ends. This clone was detected only once. Its antigen is still unknown. The V call is TRBV19, the J call TRBJ2-6; D is unclear. The starting material was peripheral blood, obtained from a patient treated with radiotherapy plus ipilimumab. The source is a human donor with non-small cell lung cancer who had a partial response to radiotherapy plus ipilimumab. In DNA form, the CDR3 reads TGTGCCAGTAGTATAGACCTCGTTACTGGGGCCAACGTCCTGACTTTC. This encodes CASSIDLVTGANVLTF.